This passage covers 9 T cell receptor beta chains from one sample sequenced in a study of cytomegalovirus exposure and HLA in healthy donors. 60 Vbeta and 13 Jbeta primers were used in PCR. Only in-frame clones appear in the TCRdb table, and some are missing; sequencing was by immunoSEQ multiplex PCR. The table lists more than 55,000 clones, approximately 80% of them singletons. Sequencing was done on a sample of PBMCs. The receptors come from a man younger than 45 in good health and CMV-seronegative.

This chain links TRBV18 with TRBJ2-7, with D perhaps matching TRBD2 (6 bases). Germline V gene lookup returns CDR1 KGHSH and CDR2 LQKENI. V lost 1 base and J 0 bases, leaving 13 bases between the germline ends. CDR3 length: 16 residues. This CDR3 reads CASSPRRQGGSYEQYF. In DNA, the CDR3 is TGTGCCAGCTCACCACGGCGGCAGGGAGGCTCCTACGAGCAGTACTTC.

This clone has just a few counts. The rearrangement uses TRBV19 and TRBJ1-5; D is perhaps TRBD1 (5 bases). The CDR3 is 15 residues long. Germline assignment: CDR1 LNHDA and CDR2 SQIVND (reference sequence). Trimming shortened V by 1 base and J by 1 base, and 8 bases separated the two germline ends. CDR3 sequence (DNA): TGTGCCAGTAGTATAGTCCGGGGGAGCAATCAGCCCCAGCATTTT. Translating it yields CASSIVRGSNQPQHF.

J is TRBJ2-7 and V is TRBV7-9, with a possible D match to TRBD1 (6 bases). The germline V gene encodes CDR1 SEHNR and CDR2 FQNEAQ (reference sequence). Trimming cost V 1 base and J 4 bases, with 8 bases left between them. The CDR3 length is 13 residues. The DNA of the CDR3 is TGTGCCAGCAGCTTAGGGACAGAGTACGAGCAGTACTTC. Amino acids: CASSLGTEYEQYF.

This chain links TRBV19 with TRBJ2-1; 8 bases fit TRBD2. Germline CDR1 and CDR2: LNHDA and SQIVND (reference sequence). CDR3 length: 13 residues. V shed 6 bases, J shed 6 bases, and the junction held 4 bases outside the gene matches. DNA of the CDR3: TGTGCCAGTAGGGGACTAGGGGGCAATGAGCAGTTCTTC. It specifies CASRGLGGNEQFF.

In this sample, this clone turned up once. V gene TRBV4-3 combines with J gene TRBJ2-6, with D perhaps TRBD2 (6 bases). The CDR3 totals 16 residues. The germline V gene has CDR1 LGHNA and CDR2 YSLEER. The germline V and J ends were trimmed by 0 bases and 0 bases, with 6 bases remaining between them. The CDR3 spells CASSQEEGSGANVLTF. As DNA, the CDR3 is TGCGCCAGCAGCCAAGAGGAGGGCTCTGGGGCCAACGTCCTGACTTTC.

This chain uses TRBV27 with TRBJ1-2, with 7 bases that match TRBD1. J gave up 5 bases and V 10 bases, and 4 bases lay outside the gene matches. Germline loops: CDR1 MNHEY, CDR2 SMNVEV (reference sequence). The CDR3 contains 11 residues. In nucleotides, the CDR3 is TGTGCCACCCGGACAGGTTATGGCTACACCTTC. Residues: CATRTGYGYTF.

The CDR3: CASSQAAAGTAEQYF. In nucleotides, the CDR3 is TGCGCCAGCAGCCAAGCGGCAGCGGGAACCGCCGAGCAGTACTTC. The chain combines TRBV4-3 with TRBJ2-7, with 7 bases identical to TRBD2. The CDR3 has 15 residues. Trimming at V came to 1 base and at J to 6 bases, leaving 9 bases not matched to a gene. Germline-derived CDR1 and CDR2 are LGHNA and YSLEER.

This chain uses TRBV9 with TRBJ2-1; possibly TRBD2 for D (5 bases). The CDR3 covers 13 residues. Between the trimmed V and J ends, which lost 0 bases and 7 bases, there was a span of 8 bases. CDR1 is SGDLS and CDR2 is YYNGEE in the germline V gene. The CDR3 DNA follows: TGTGCCAGCAGCGTAGTCCCGGGAAATGAGCAGTTCTTC. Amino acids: CASSVVPGNEQFF. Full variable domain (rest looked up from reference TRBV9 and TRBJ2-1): DSGVTQTPKHLITATGQRVTLRCSPRSGDLSVYWYQQSLDQGLQFLIQYYNGEERAKGNILERFSAQQFPDLHSELNLSSLELGDSALYFCASSVVPGNEQFFGPGTRLTVL.

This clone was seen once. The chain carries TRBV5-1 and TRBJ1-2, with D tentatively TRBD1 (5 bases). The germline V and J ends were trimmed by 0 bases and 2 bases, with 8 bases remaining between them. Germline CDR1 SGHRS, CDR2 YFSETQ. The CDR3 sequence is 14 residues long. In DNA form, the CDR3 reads TGCGCCAGCAGCTTGGGGGGCGAAAACTATGGCTACACCTTC. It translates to CASSLGGENYGYTF.